Below are 32 T cell receptor beta chains sequenced from a single sample in a study of CD8+ T cells in alopecia areata. The sequencing template was cDNA reverse transcribed from extracted RNA. TCRdb's table, derived via immunoSEQ multiplex PCR, lists solely in-frame clones and lacks some. The table includes about 100,000 clones, about 60% detected once. The treatment here: oral pan-JAK inhibitor, 5-10 mg twice daily. The sequences come from CD8+ T cells sorted from blood, collected at approximately week 56, from a patient treated with tofacitinib. The receptors derive from a human donor with alopecia areata.

This clone was seen more than once but under ten times. The V call is TRBV29-1, the J call TRBJ1-4; D is unresolved. The CDR3 runs to 11 residues. V was cut by 3 bases and J by 5 bases, with 4 bases left in between. Germline V CDR1 and CDR2: SQVTM, ANQGSEA. CDR3 protein: CSVERNEKLFF. CDR3 in DNA: TGCAGCGTTGAGAGGAATGAAAAACTGTTTTTT. The whole variable domain, remainder taken from reference TRBV29-1 and TRBJ1-4, is SAVISQKPSRDICQRGTSLTIQCQVDSQVTMMFWYRQQPGQSLTLIATANQGSEATYESGFVIDKFPISRPNLTFSTLTVSNMSPEDSSIYLCSVERNEKLFFGSGTQLSVL.

V and J are TRBV9 and TRBJ2-3; no firm D call. Germline CDR1 reads SGDLS; CDR2 reads YYNGEE. CDR3 length: 15 residues. V lost 4 bases to trimming and J lost 3 bases, with 15 bases between them. CDR3 DNA sequence: TGTGCCAGCAGCCCCCGAAAGACTGGGACAGATACGCAGTATTTT. Its translation is CASSPRKTGTDTQYF.

The genes are TRBV5-6 and TRBJ1-4; TRBD1 might be the D (6 bases). CDR1 and CDR2 from the germline V gene are SGHDT and YYEEEE. V gave up 4 bases and J gave up 5 bases, with 12 bases separating them. This CDR3 has 14 amino acids. CDR3 residues: CASSPGGPNEKLFF. The CDR3 DNA reads TGTGCCAGCAGCCCGGGGGGCCCCAATGAAAAACTGTTTTTT.

This clone has just a few counts. This sequence joins TRBV30 and TRBJ2-5, with TRBD1 matching over 9 bases. J was trimmed by 0 bases and V by 3 bases; bases with no gene match: 5. The CDR3 loop spans 15 amino acids. Germline V lookup: CDR1 GTSNPN, CDR2 SVGIG (reference sequence). CDR3: CAWSGQGRYQETQYF. The CDR3 nucleotides are TGTGCCTGGAGCGGACAGGGGCGCTACCAAGAGACCCAGTACTTC.

This clone was counted between two and nine times. This chain uses TRBV7-9 with TRBJ2-7; the match to TRBD2 covers 9 bases. This CDR3 has 15 residues. With V trimmed by 2 bases and J by 9 bases, 11 bases remained unmatched. CDR1 and CDR2 (germline): SEHNR, FQNEAQ (reference sequence). CDR3 DNA sequence: TGTGCCAGCAGCTTATCGGTGTCTAGCGGGGAACGGCAGTACTTC. The encoded protein is CASSLSVSSGERQYF.

The chain links TRBV7-8 to TRBJ1-4; D might be TRBD1 (5 bases). Looked up from germline, CDR1 is SGHVS and CDR2 is FQNEAQ. Trimming left V 6 bases short and J 3 bases short, with 14 bases between. This CDR3 contains 15 residues. For the CDR3, the DNA is TGTGCCAGCAGTCCCGGGGGAGACGCTAATGAAAAACTGTTTTTT. Protein sequence: CASSPGGDANEKLFF.

The chain is built from TRBV11-2 and TRBJ2-1; tentatively, D is TRBD1 (6 bases). In germline, CDR1 is SGHAT, CDR2 FQNNGV. This CDR3 is 14 amino acids long. The V gene lost 5 bases and the J gene lost 7 bases, with 15 bases spanning the gap. The CDR3 sequence: CASSNFSGANEQFF. In DNA, the CDR3 is TGTGCCAGCAGCAACTTTTCAGGGGCGAATGAGCAGTTCTTC.

The chain employs TRBV11-3 and TRBJ2-5, with D unresolved. The V end lost 3 bases, the J end lost 4 bases, and 9 bases lay between the germline ends. Germline loops: CDR1 SGHNT, CDR2 YENEEA. The CDR3 loop spans 13 amino acids. DNA of the CDR3: TGTGCCAGCAGCTTCGGTGCGAGAGAGACCCAGTACTTC. This codes for CASSFGARETQYF.

The chain is built from TRBV5-6 and TRBJ2-1; D unresolved. V gave up 1 base and J gave up 3 bases, with 5 bases separating them. Germline lookup yields CDR1 SGHDT and CDR2 YYEEEE. The CDR3 sequence is 13 residues long. This CDR3 is CASSLPLYNEQFF. DNA for the CDR3: TGTGCCAGCAGCTTGCCCCTCTACAATGAGCAGTTCTTC.

This clone came up a few times. The chain couples TRBV4-1 to TRBJ2-1, with TRBD2 matching 12 bases. This CDR3 region has 22 residues. Looked up from germline, CDR1 is MGHRA and CDR2 is YSYEKL. V shed 0 bases, J shed 6 bases, and the junction held 21 bases outside the gene matches. The DNA for the CDR3 is TGCGCCAGCAGCCAAGATCTTATGCTACTAGCGGGGGGTGCCGGCCGGGGCAATGAGCAGTTCTTC. It is translated as CASSQDLMLLAGGAGRGNEQFF.

V is TRBV10-3 and J is TRBJ2-5; 8 positions agree with TRBD2. The CDR3 has 17 residues. Unmatched junction bases numbered 11, after V lost 0 bases and J lost 5 bases. CDR1 ENHRY and CDR2 SYGVKD come from the germline V gene. The CDR3 DNA sequence: TGTGCCATCAGTGAGTCGATCCGGTCGGGAGGGACGGAGACCCAGTACTTC. Translation: CAISESIRSGGTETQYF.

This rearrangement joins TRBV15 to TRBJ1-5; no reliable D call. Germline loops: CDR1 LNHNV, CDR2 YYDKDF (reference sequence). V was trimmed by 9 bases and J by 2 bases, leaving 11 bases between them. The CDR3 has 13 residues. In DNA, the CDR3 is TGTGCCACGAGCGAATTTGGCAATCAGCCCCAGCATTTT. Its protein product is CATSEFGNQPQHF.

The chain recombines TRBV9 with TRBJ2-2, with 10 bases fitting TRBD1. The CDR3 consists of 17 residues. Germline V gives CDR1 SGDLS, CDR2 YYNGEE. Trimming at V came to 8 bases and at J to 0 bases, leaving 10 bases not matched to a gene. CDR3 loop: CASSQTGGLANTGELFF. CDR3 nucleotide sequence: TGTGCCAGTTCGCAGACAGGGGGCTTGGCGAACACCGGGGAGCTGTTTTTT.

The rearrangement links TRBV2 to TRBJ1-5; D call uncertain. This CDR3 is 18 amino acids long. Germline V gives CDR1 SNHLY, CDR2 FYNNEI. Trimming pared 1 base from V and 0 bases from J, leaving 16 bases between. The DNA for the CDR3 is TGTGCCAGCAGTGAAGGGGCCAGGAGAACGAATAGCAATCAGCCCCAGCATTTT. It translates to CASSEGARRTNSNQPQHF.

This clone was seen more than once but under ten times. The chain couples TRBV7-8 to TRBJ2-7, with 8 bases identical to TRBD2. V shed 5 bases, J shed 0 bases, and the junction held 6 bases outside the gene matches. The CDR3 runs 15 residues. Germline lookup yields CDR1 SGHVS and CDR2 FQNEAQ. CDR3 nucleotides: TGTGCCAGCAGCACAAGCGGGACTAGCTCCTACGAGCAGTACTTC. Its translation: CASSTSGTSSYEQYF. Looking up the rest from reference TRBV7-8 and TRBJ2-7 gives the full variable domain: GAGVSQSPRYKVAKRGQDVALRCDPISGHVSLFWYQQALGQGPEFLTYFQNEAQLDKSGLPSDRFFAERPEGSVSTLKIQRTQQEDSAVYLCASSTSGTSSYEQYFGPGTRLTVT.

V and J are TRBV29-1 and TRBJ2-7; 7 bases agree with TRBD1. Germline lookup yields CDR1 SQVTM and CDR2 ANQGSEA. The CDR3 is 13 residues long. The V gene end was trimmed by 5 bases and the J gene end by 2 bases; junction bases not matched to a gene: 6. The CDR3, as DNA: TGCAGCGTTCTCGGGACAGTAACCTACGAGCAGTACTTC. Translating gives CSVLGTVTYEQYF.

The chain is built from TRBV27 and TRBJ2-5; the D call may be TRBD1 or TRBD2 (6 bases each). The V and J ends lost 6 bases and 1 base respectively, with 12 bases between them. The CDR3 totals 14 residues. CDR1 is MNHEY and CDR2 is SMNVEV in the germline V gene (reference sequence). The CDR3: CASRREGGQETQYF. The CDR3, as DNA: TGTGCCAGCAGACGCGAGGGGGGCCAAGAGACCCAGTACTTC.

The J gene is TRBJ2-2, the V gene TRBV5-1; D unresolved. The CDR3 is made up of 15 amino acids. Germline-derived CDR1 and CDR2 are SGHRS and YFSETQ. V lost 4 bases and J 6 bases, leaving 16 bases between the germline ends. The CDR3 coding sequence is TGCGCCAGCAGCAAGGACCCCCGAGGTTCCGGGGAGCTGTTTTTT. This encodes CASSKDPRGSGELFF.

The chain couples TRBV7-2 to TRBJ2-3; 8 nucleotides match TRBD1. The CDR3 contains 16 residues. CDR1 is SGHTA, CDR2 FQGNSA, per germline. V shed 5 bases, J shed 6 bases, and the junction held 13 bases outside the gene matches. DNA of the CDR3: TGTGCCAGCAGCGACCTCGGGACAGGAGTGCTTGATACGCAGTATTTT. Protein: CASSDLGTGVLDTQYF.

The CDR3 region is CAWTSGYQETQYF. The CDR3 region has the DNA TGTGCCTGGACTAGCGGGTACCAAGAGACCCAGTACTTC. The J gene is TRBJ2-5, the V gene TRBV30; 8 nucleotides match TRBD2. Germline V CDR1 and CDR2: GTSNPN, SVGIG (reference sequence). The CDR3 is 13 amino acids. Trimming took 4 bases from V and 0 from J; bases not matched to a gene: 1.

This chain joins TRBV5-1 and TRBJ1-5; D possibly corresponds to TRBD1 (5 bases). There are 15 residues in the CDR3. Germline loops: CDR1 SGHRS, CDR2 YFSETQ. V lost 1 base to trimming and J lost 2 bases, with 10 bases between them. The CDR3, as DNA: TGCGCCAGCAGCTTGACCGGGGGGGGCAATCAGCCCCAGCATTTT. Translation gives CASSLTGGGNQPQHF. Full variable domain (missing parts from reference TRBV5-1 and TRBJ1-5): KAGVTQTPRYLIKTRGQQVTLSCSPISGHRSVSWYQQTPGQGLQFLFEYFSETQRNKGNFPGRFSGRQFSNSRSEMNVSTLELGDSALYLCASSLTGGGNQPQHFGDGTRLSIL.

The rearrangement joins TRBV19 to TRBJ2-2, with no clear D. In germline, CDR1 is LNHDA, CDR2 SQIVND (reference sequence). The CDR3 totals 12 residues. V was cut by 6 bases and J by 1 base, with 3 bases left in between. The CDR3 loop reads CASRQNTGELFF. In DNA form, the CDR3 reads TGTGCCAGTAGACAGAACACCGGGGAGCTGTTTTTT.

The V and J genes are TRBV14 and TRBJ2-1; 12 bases map to TRBD2. The CDR3 sequence is 15 residues long. In germline, CDR1 is SGHDN, CDR2 FVKESK. V dropped 6 bases and J dropped 6; count of bases not matched to a gene: 6. The CDR3 region has the DNA TGTGCCAGCAGGCCAACTAGCGGGGGGTTCAATGAGCAGTTCTTC. Amino acid sequence: CASRPTSGGFNEQFF.

The chain is built from TRBV4-1 and TRBJ2-5, with D uncertain. This CDR3 is built from 14 residues. Germline V gene lookup returns CDR1 MGHRA and CDR2 YSYEKL. The V end lost 0 bases, the J end lost 3 bases, and 8 bases lay between the germline ends. The CDR3 reads CASSQEGREETQYF. The CDR3 DNA sequence: TGCGCCAGCAGCCAAGAGGGTAGGGAAGAGACCCAGTACTTC.

A single count supports this clone. The chain employs TRBV13 and TRBJ2-1; 8 nucleotides agree with TRBD2. The V gene's germline CDR1 is PRHDT and CDR2 FYEKMQ (reference sequence). V lost 2 bases to trimming and J lost 13 bases; unmatched junction nucleotides: 10. The CDR3 length is 14 residues. CDR3 DNA sequence: TGTGCCAGCAGCTTACGTGAAGCGCGGGGGGACCAGTTCTTC. Its translation: CASSLREARGDQFF.

CDR3 loop: CSARPDYEQYF. CDR3 bases: TGCAGTGCTAGGCCCGACTACGAGCAGTACTTC. The J gene is TRBJ2-7, the V gene TRBV20-1; no clear D. Germline loops: CDR1 DFQATT, CDR2 SNEGSKA (reference sequence). V lost 3 bases and J lost 3, with 6 bases in between. This CDR3 contains 11 residues.

The V and J genes are TRBV30 and TRBJ2-7; possibly TRBD1 for D (5 bases). Germline-derived CDR1 and CDR2 are GTSNPN and SVGIG (reference sequence). Trimming shortened V by 4 bases and J by 6 bases, and 22 bases separated the two germline ends. The CDR3 runs to 15 residues. In DNA, the CDR3 is TGTGCCTGGACCTCTAGGGGCGTGTATGATGGCGAGCAGTACTTC. Protein product: CAWTSRGVYDGEQYF.

This clone was counted between two and nine times. This rearrangement joins TRBV12-5 to TRBJ2-7; D gene uncertain. Looked up from germline, CDR1 is LGHNT and CDR2 is FRNRAP. The CDR3 has 12 residues. V lost 0 bases, J lost 2 bases, and 2 bases lay in between. CDR3: CASGLVTYEQYF. CDR3 coding DNA: TGTGCTAGTGGTTTGGTTACCTACGAGCAGTACTTC. Filled out from reference TRBV12-5 and TRBJ2-7, the complete variable domain reads DARVTQTPRHKVTEMGQEVTMRCQPILGHNTVFWYRQTMMQGLELLAYFRNRAPLDDSGMPKDRFSAEMPDATLATLKIQPSEPRDSAVYFCASGLVTYEQYFGPGTRLTVT.

CDR3 nucleotides: TGTGCCTGGAGTCGTAACCTTCGCAATCAGCCCCAGCATTTT. Translating it yields CAWSRNLRNQPQHF. The gene calls are TRBV30 and TRBJ1-5; no firm D call. The CDR3 is made up of 14 amino acids. CDR1 is GTSNPN, CDR2 SVGIG, per germline (reference sequence). V was clipped by 2 bases and J by 2 bases, with 10 bases between them.

This clone was picked up a small number of times. The J gene is TRBJ2-2, the V gene TRBV5-6, with D possibly TRBD1 on 5 matching bases. The length of the CDR3 is 12 residues. V lost 5 bases and J 5 bases, leaving 7 bases between the germline ends. CDR1 and CDR2 from the germline V gene are SGHDT and YYEEEE. CDR3 loop: CASRGVTGELFF. CDR3 in DNA: TGTGCCAGCAGAGGGGTTACCGGGGAGCTGTTTTTT.

The J gene is TRBJ1-2, the V gene TRBV7-2; the D gene is possibly TRBD1 (5 bases). V was pared by 5 bases and J by 6 bases, with 19 bases between. Germline CDR1 reads SGHTA; CDR2 reads FQGNSA. The CDR3 contains 15 residues. The CDR3 reads CASSLLPGLKHGYTF. The CDR3 DNA sequence: TGTGCCAGCAGCCTACTACCGGGACTTAAGCATGGCTACACCTTC.

The chain couples TRBV7-9 to TRBJ1-6; D not resolved. V lost 0 bases, J lost 4 bases, and 7 bases lay in between. The CDR3 extends over 15 amino acids. CDR1 is SEHNR, CDR2 FQNEAQ, per germline (reference sequence). This CDR3 is CASSLAVLYNSPLHF. The DNA for the CDR3 is TGTGCCAGCAGCTTAGCTGTGCTATATAATTCACCCCTCCACTTT.